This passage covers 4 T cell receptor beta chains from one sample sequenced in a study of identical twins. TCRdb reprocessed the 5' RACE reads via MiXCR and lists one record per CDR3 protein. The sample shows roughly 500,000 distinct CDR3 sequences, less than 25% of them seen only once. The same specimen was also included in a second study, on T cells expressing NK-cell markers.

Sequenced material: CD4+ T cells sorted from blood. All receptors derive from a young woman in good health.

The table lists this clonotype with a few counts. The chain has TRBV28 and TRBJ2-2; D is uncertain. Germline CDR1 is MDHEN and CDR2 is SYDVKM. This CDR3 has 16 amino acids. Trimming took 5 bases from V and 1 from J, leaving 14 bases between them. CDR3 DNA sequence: TGTGCCAGCAGTACCCCTTTAAAGCGGAACACCGGGGAGCTGTTTTTT. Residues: CASSTPLKRNTGELFF.

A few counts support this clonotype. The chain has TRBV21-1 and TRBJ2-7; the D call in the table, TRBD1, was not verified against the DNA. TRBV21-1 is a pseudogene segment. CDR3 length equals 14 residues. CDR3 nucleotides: TGTGCCAGCGAAAAGACGGGGCAGGGATACGAGCAGTACTTC. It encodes CASEKTGQGYEQYF.

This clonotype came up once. The CDR3 region has the DNA TGTGCCAGCAGCGTACGGGCCGGAGGCACAGATACGCAGTATTTT. Its protein product is CASSVRAGGTDTQYF. The chain is built from TRBV9 and TRBJ2-3; D gene uncertain. Deletions cut 1 base from V and 1 base from J, with 10 bases between. The germline V gene encodes CDR1 SGDLS and CDR2 YYNGEE. The CDR3 has 15 residues.

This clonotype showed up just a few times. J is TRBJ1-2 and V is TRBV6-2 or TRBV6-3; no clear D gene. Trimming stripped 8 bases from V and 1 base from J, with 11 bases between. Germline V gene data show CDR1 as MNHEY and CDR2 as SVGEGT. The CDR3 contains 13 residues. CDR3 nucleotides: TGTGCCAGCGGTGACCTCCTTAACTATGGCTACACCTTC. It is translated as CASGDLLNYGYTF.